The clone carrying this T cell receptor (beta chain) was counted many times. Trimming pared 4 bases from V and 0 bases from J, leaving 13 bases between. This CDR3 has 17 residues. Germline values: CDR1 MDHEN, CDR2 SYDVKM. Each CDR3 protein gets one entry after TCRdb re-called the reads with MiXCR. The repertoire holds around 320,000 distinct CDR3 sequences, with around a tenth as singletons. The entry originates in a study of T cell repertoires in cytomegalovirus infection. Study-level background: Public signatures in TCR beta pointed to CMV infection and matching HLA type.

The V gene is TRBV28, the J gene TRBJ1-6; D ambiguous. The TCR comes from a human donor in good health (CMV status not recorded). Some clones in this sample may be carry-over from other donors' samples. Sequencing was performed on PBMCs. CDR3 in DNA: TGTGCCAGCAGTTCCTCCGACCGGGGCTCCTATAATTCACCCCTCCACTTT. Translating gives CASSSSDRGSYNSPLHF.